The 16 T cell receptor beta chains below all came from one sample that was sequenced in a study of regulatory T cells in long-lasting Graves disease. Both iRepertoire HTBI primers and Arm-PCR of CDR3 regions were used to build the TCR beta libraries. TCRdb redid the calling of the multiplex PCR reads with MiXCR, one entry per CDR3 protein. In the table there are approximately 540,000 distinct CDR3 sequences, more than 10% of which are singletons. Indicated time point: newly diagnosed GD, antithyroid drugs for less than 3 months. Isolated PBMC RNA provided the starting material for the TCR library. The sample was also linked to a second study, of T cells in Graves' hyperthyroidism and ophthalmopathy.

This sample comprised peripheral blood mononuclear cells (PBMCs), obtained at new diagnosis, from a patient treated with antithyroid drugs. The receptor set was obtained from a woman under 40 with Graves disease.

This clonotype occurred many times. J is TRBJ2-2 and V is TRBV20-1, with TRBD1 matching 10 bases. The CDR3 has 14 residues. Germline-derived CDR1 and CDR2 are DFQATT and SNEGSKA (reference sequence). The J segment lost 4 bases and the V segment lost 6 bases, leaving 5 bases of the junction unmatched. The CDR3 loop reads CSARTGGFTGELFF. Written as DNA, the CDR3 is TGCAGTGCCAGGACAGGGGGATTCACCGGGGAGCTGTTTTTT.

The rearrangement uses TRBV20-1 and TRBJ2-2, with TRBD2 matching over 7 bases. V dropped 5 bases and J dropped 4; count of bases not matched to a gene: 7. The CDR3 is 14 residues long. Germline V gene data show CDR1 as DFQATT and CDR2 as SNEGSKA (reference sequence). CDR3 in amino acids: CSAPTWGGTGELFF. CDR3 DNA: TGCAGTGCTCCTACCTGGGGGGGCACCGGGGAGCTGTTTTTT.

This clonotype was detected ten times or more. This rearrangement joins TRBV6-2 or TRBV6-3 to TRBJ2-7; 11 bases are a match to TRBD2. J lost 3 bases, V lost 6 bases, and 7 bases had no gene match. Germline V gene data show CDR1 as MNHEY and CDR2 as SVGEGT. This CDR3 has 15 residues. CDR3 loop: CASSIRLAGNYEQYF. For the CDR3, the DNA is TGTGCCAGCAGCATAAGACTAGCGGGAAACTACGAGCAGTACTTC.

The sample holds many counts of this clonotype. The CDR3 DNA follows: TGTGCCAGCAACAACTATCAGGGTGGAAACGTCCTGACTTTC. Its protein is CASNNYQGGNVLTF. V is TRBV19 and J is TRBJ2-6, with D possibly being TRBD1 (5 bases). The germline V gene encodes CDR1 LNHDA and CDR2 SQIVND (reference sequence). The V end lost 9 bases, the J end lost 10 bases, and 19 bases lay between the germline ends. There are 14 residues in the CDR3.

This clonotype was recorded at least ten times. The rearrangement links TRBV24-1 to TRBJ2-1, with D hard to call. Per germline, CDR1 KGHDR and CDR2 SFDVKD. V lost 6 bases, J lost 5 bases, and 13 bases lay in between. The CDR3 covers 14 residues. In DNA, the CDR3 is TGTGCCACCAGTTGGGATGGGATTAACAATGAGCAGTTCTTC. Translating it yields CATSWDGINNEQFF.

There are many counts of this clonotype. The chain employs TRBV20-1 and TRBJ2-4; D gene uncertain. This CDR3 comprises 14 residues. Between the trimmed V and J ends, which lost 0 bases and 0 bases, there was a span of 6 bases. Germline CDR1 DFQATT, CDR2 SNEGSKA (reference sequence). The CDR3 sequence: CSARDAEAKNIQYF. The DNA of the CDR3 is TGCAGTGCTAGAGACGCGGAAGCCAAAAACATTCAGTACTTC.

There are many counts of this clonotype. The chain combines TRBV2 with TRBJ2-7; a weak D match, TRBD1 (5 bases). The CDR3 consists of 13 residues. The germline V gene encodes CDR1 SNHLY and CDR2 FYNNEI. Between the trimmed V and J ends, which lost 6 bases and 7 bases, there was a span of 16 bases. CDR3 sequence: CASRRSGFGEQYF. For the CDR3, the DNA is TGTGCCAGCAGGAGGTCAGGGTTTGGTGAGCAGTACTTC.

The CDR3: CASSLSVGTPYEQYF. CDR3 coding DNA: TGCGCCAGCAGCTTGTCGGTCGGTACACCCTACGAGCAGTACTTC. This rearrangement joins TRBV5-1 to TRBJ2-7; D not resolved. Trimming shortened V by 1 base and J by 2 bases, and 13 bases separated the two germline ends. The CDR3 totals 15 residues. Germline V lookup: CDR1 SGHRS, CDR2 YFSETQ.

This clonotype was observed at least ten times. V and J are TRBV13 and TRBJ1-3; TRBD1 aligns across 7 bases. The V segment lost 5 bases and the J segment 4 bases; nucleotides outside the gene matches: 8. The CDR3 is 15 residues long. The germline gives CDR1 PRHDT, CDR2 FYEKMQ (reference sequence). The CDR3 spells CASSEYRGSGNTIYF. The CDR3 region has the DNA TGTGCCAGCAGCGAGTACAGGGGTTCAGGAAACACCATATATTTT.

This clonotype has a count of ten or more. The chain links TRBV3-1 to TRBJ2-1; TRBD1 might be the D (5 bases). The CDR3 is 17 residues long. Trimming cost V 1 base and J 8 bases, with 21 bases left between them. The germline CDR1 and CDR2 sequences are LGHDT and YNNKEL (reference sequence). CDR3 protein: CASSQGKGSGRGDEQFF. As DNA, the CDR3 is TGTGCCAGCAGCCAAGGTAAGGGTTCAGGGCGCGGCGATGAGCAGTTCTTC.

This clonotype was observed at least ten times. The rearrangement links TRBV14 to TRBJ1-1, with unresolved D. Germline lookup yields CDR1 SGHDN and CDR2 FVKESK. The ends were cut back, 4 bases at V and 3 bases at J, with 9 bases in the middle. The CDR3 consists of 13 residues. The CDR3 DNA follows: TGTGCCAGCAGCCTACCGGGCGACACTGAAGCTTTCTTT. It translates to CASSLPGDTEAFF.

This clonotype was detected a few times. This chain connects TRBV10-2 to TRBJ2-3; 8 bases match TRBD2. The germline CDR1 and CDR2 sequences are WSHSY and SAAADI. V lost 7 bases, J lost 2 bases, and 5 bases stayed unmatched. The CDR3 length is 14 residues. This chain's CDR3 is CASILAELTDTQYF. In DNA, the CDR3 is TGCGCCAGCATACTAGCGGAGCTCACAGATACGCAGTATTTT.

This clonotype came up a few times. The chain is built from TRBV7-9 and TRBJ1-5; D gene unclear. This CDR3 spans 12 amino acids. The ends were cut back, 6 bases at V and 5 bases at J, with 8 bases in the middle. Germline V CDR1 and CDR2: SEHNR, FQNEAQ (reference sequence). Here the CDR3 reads CASSPDYQPQHF. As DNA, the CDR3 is TGTGCCAGCAGTCCAGACTATCAGCCCCAGCATTTT.

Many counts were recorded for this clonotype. The CDR3 region is CASSLRSWDRKGYTF. For the CDR3, the DNA is TGTGCCAGCAGTTTACGTTCATGGGATCGGAAGGGCTACACCTTC. The J gene is TRBJ1-2, the V gene TRBV12-3 or TRBV12-4, with unresolved D. The CDR3 totals 15 residues. V lost 2 bases to trimming and J lost 8 bases, with 18 bases between them.

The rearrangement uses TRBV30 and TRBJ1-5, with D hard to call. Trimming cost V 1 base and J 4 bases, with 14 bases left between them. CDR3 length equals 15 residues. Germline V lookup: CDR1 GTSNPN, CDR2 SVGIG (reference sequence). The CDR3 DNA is TGTGCCTGGAGTGCCGACACAGAATCGAATCAGCCCCAGCATTTT. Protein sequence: CAWSADTESNQPQHF.

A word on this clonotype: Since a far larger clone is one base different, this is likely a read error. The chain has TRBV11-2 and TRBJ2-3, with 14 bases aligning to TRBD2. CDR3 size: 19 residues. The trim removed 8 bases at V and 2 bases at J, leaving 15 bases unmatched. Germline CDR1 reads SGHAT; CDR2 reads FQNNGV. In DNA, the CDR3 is TGTGCCAGCGGGGAGGGGACTAGCGGGAGCCCACTACCCACAGATACGCAGTATTTT. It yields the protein CASGEGTSGSPLPTDTQYF. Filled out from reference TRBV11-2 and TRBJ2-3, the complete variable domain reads EAGVAQSPRYKIIEKRQSVAFWCNPISGHATLYWYQQILGQGPKLLIQFQNNGVVDDSQLPKDRFSAERLKGVDSTLKIQPAKLEDSAVYLCASGEGTSGSPLPTDTQYFGPGTRLTVL.